This TCR beta chain came from a study of CD8 T cells in ankylosing spondylitis. Study conclusions and caveats: Ankylosing spondylitis blood appeared to carry a characteristic TCR beta motif of fewer than 10 highly homologous variants. Past research had described some motif variants in reactive arthritis synovial fluid and blood. Matched ankylosing spondylitis synovial fluid reportedly showed significant enrichment of disease-linked clones. Disease-linked clones were found to be CD8+ and relatively rare in peripheral blood.

Generation of TCR beta libraries employed quantitative 5'-RACE incorporating molecular barcodes. TCRdb re-derived calls from the 5' RACE reads in MiXCR, one entry per CDR3 protein. The table records around 770,000 distinct CDR3 sequences, roughly 19% of them present only once. This clonotype appeared a few times. The antigen is unknown. Trimming took off 4 bases at V and 6 bases at J, with 16 bases between the two ends. This CDR3 is built from 15 residues. CDR1 and CDR2 from the germline V gene are SGHKS and YYEKEE (reference sequence). The sequencing sample was made of blood, either unsorted or a sorted T cell fraction (not recorded which). The V call is TRBV5-5, the J call TRBJ1-4; a weak D match, TRBD1 (5 bases). The sequence was collected from a male donor with ankylosing spondylitis. The CDR3 is CASSEQGSPYEKLFF. The CDR3 DNA reads as TGTGCCAGCAGCGAGCAGGGTTCACCCTATGAAAAACTGTTTTTT. Full variable domain (outside the CDR3, taken from reference TRBV5-5 and TRBJ1-4): DAGVTQSPTHLIKTRGQQVTLRCSPISGHKSVSWYQQVLGQGPQFIFQYYEKEERGRGNFPDRFSARQFPNYSSELNVNALLLGDSALYLCASSEQGSPYEKLFFGSGTQLSVL.